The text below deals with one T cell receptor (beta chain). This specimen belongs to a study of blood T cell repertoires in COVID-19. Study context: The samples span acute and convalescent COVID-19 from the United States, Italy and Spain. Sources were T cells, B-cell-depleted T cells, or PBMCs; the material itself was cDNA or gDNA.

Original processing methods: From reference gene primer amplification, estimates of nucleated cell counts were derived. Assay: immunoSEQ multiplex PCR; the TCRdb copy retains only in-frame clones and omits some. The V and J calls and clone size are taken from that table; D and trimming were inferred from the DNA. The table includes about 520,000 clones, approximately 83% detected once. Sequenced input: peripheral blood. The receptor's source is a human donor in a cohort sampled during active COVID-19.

As DNA, the CDR3 is TGTGCCACGGAGGACAGAACCTCCCCTGGCTACACCTTC. Its translation is CATEDRTSPGYTF. The chain couples TRBV10-3 to TRBJ1-2; a possible D gene is TRBD1 (6 bases). V lost 10 bases to trimming and J lost 7 bases, with 19 bases between them. CDR3 length: 13 amino acids. Germline CDR1 and CDR2: ENHRY and SYGVKD.